This TCR beta chain came from a study of T cell responses to AZD1222 COVID-19 vaccine. Broader study findings: As reported, nearly half of all spike-specific TCRs target variant regions that are unmutated. Sampling that yielded the repertoires occurred only after the peak T cell response. After two AZD1222 doses, spike-specific TCR breadth and depth rose versus day 0.

CDR1 and CDR2 from the germline V gene are SNHLY and FYNNEI. V was cut by 4 bases and J by 1 base, with 15 bases left in between. This CDR3 region has 16 residues. Sequencing was performed with immunoSEQ multiplex PCR; in TCRdb, only in-frame clones are kept and a portion is missing. There are some 130,000 clones in the sample; 89% occur only once, and around a tenth lies in the top ten. A few counts support this clone. The antigen is unknown. The receptor comes from an adult who received the AZD1222 COVID-19 vaccine. The sequenced sample was peripheral blood, obtained 28 days after the second AZD1222 dose. This rearrangement joins TRBV2 to TRBJ2-3; D perhaps matches TRBD1 (6 bases). The chain's CDR3 is CASSGGQPIRTDTQYF. For the CDR3, the DNA is TGTGCCAGCAGTGGAGGACAGCCAATACGCACAGATACGCAGTATTTT. Using reference TRBV2 and TRBJ2-3 for the parts outside the CDR3, the full variable domain is EPEVTQTPSHQVTQMGQEVILRCVPISNHLYFYWYRQILGQKVEFLVSFYNNEISEKSEIFDDQFSVERPDGSNFTLKIRSTKLEDSAMYFCASSGGQPIRTDTQYFGPGTRLTVL.